The clone carrying this TCR beta chain was recorded many times. Its antigen is undetermined. Relying on iRepertoire HTBI primers and Arm-PCR of CDR3 regions, the team built TCR beta libraries. In TCRdb, the multiplex PCR reads were re-called with MiXCR into one record per CDR3 protein. This sample yields around 250,000 distinct CDR3 sequences, of which under 20% are seen a single time; around 15% belongs to the top ten. The CDR3 contains 13 residues. Looked up from germline, CDR1 is LGHDT and CDR2 is YNNKEL (reference sequence). V lost 4 bases, J lost 2 bases, and 7 bases lay in between. Time point noted: newly diagnosed GD, antithyroid drugs for less than 3 months. PBMC RNA was the source of the TCR library. The sample originates from a study of regulatory T cells in long-lasting Graves disease. Study findings and constraints: It was possible that the small sample size reduced accuracy.

This sample also appeared in a second study, on T cells in Graves' hyperthyroidism and ophthalmopathy. Per that study: Diagnoses used clinical symptoms, serum thyroxine and TRAb, thyroid ultrasound and orbital computed tomography. The HTBI primer set served for first-round RT-PCR of the TCR CDR3.

The chain is built from TRBV3-1 and TRBJ2-3, with D possibly TRBD2 on 6 matching bases. The source material was peripheral blood mononuclear cells (PBMCs), sampled at new diagnosis, from a patient treated with antithyroid drugs. The sequence was collected from a woman aged 25 to 39 with Graves disease. CDR3: CASSPGVTDTQYF. CDR3 DNA sequence: TGTGCCAGCAGCCCGGGAGTCACAGATACGCAGTATTTT.